This TCR beta chain was sequenced during a study of shared clonotypes between healthy human individuals. General observations from the study: The naive CD4 repertoires of a few donors were compared, and about 5% of clonotypes were shared.

The germline V gene encodes CDR1 SGHTA and CDR2 FQGNSA. This CDR3 region has 15 residues. Trimming removed 7 bases at V and 1 base at J, with 15 bases between. Comment on this clone: Its matching antigen is unknown.

The method was immunoSEQ multiplex PCR; TCRdb's version includes in-frame clones alone and lacks a portion of them. Of about 2.4 million clones listed, 93% are singletons. The origin of this receptor is a man between 18 and 29 years old in good health. Some clones in this sample may be carry-over from other donors' samples. The chain links TRBV7-2 to TRBJ2-3; D is possibly TRBD1 (6 bases). The sequencing input was naive CD4+ T cells from PBMCs. Sample subset: CD45RA+ positively selected. The CDR3 reads CASIELGHRTDTQYF. Here the CDR3 DNA reads TGTGCCAGCATCGAATTGGGACACCGCACAGATACGCAGTATTTT.